Each of the 29 T cell receptor beta chains below was sequenced from the same sample in a study of blood T cell repertoires in COVID-19. The repertoire was sequenced with immunoSEQ multiplex PCR; TCRdb's copy has only in-frame clones and lacks some. The table lists 390,000 or so clones, about 90% of them singletons. The sequenced sample consisted of peripheral blood. These receptors originate from a woman in her twenties or thirties with COVID-19, enrolled during active disease.

The rearrangement links TRBV3-1 (or the pseudogene TRBV3-2) to TRBJ1-2; the D is unclear. There are 13 residues in the CDR3. Germline values: CDR1 LGHDT, CDR2 YNNKEL (reference sequence). The V and J ends lost 0 bases and 7 bases respectively, with 9 bases between them. CDR3 DNA: TGTGCCAGCAGCCAAGAGGAGGGCTTTGGCTACACCTTC. This sequence encodes CASSQEEGFGYTF.

The V call is TRBV3-1 (or the pseudogene TRBV3-2), the J call TRBJ1-1; possibly TRBD1 for D (5 bases). In germline, CDR1 is LGHDT, CDR2 YNNKEL (reference sequence). This CDR3 contains 13 residues. V lost 4 bases and J 0 bases, leaving 6 bases between the germline ends. The CDR3 protein is CASSRGVNTEAFF. As DNA, the CDR3 is TGTGCCAGCAGCCGGGGGGTGAACACTGAAGCTTTCTTT.

V usage is TRBV2 and J usage is TRBJ2-2; D may be TRBD1 (5 bases). Trimming took 5 bases from V and 2 from J, leaving 12 bases between them. This CDR3 is built from 15 residues. CDR1 SNHLY and CDR2 FYNNEI come from the germline V gene. CDR3: CASSSRAANTGELFF. The CDR3 bases are TGTGCCAGCAGTTCCAGGGCAGCTAACACCGGGGAGCTGTTTTTT.

The CDR3 region is CATSTRGGYGYTF. CDR3 sequence (DNA): TGTGCCACCAGCACCAGGGGTGGCTATGGCTACACCTTC. The J gene is TRBJ1-2, the V gene TRBV15; tentatively, D is TRBD1 (6 bases). CDR1 and CDR2 from the germline V gene are LNHNV and YYDKDF (reference sequence). The ends were cut back, 4 bases at V and 4 bases at J, with 10 bases in the middle. There are 13 residues in the CDR3.

The chain joins TRBV5-1 to TRBJ2-2; D is perhaps TRBD1 (6 bases). The ends were cut back, 4 bases at V and 2 bases at J, with 9 bases in the middle. Germline CDR1 SGHRS, CDR2 YFSETQ. The CDR3 covers 14 residues. CDR3 in DNA: TGCGCCAGCAGCCGGGACATTAACACCGGGGAGCTGTTTTTT. This codes for CASSRDINTGELFF.

This sequence joins TRBV28 and TRBJ2-7; possible D gene TRBD2, 6 bases. V lost 6 bases and J lost 10, with 19 bases in between. In germline, CDR1 is MDHEN, CDR2 SYDVKM. The length of the CDR3 is 13 residues. The CDR3 loop is CASSQSGGRAQYV. The CDR3 DNA reads as TGTGCCAGCAGCCAATCCGGGGGACGAGCTCAGTACGTC.

This chain uses TRBV7-2 with TRBJ2-7, with 9 nucleotides matching TRBD1. The CDR3 runs to 15 residues. Germline V gene lookup returns CDR1 SGHTA and CDR2 FQGNSA. V lost 5 bases to trimming and J lost 0 bases; unmatched junction nucleotides: 5. The CDR3 DNA sequence: TGTGCCAGCAGCCCCCGGACAGGGGTCTCCTACGAGCAGTACTTC. Translation gives CASSPRTGVSYEQYF. Using reference TRBV7-2 and TRBJ2-7 for the parts outside the CDR3, the full variable domain is GAGVSQSPSNKVTEKGKDVELRCDPISGHTALYWYRQSLGQGLEFLIYFQGNSAPDKSGLPSDRFSAERTGGSVSTLTIQRTQQEDSAVYLCASSPRTGVSYEQYFGPGTRLTVT.

The gene calls are TRBV2 and TRBJ2-1; tentatively, D is TRBD2 (6 bases). Germline CDR1 and CDR2: SNHLY and FYNNEI. The V and J ends lost 8 bases and 2 bases respectively, with 10 bases between them. The length of the CDR3 is 13 residues. CDR3 sequence: CASWERAYNEQFF. The DNA for the CDR3 is TGTGCCAGCTGGGAGCGGGCCTACAATGAGCAGTTCTTC.

The genes are TRBV27 and TRBJ1-1, with D possibly TRBD1 on 5 matching bases. Germline V gene data show CDR1 as MNHEY and CDR2 as SMNVEV (reference sequence). The ends were cut back, 2 bases at V and 4 bases at J, with 11 bases in the middle. The CDR3 contains 14 residues. The CDR3 loop reads CASSLGRGVTEAFF. CDR3 nucleotides: TGTGCCAGCAGTTTAGGGAGGGGCGTCACTGAAGCTTTCTTT.

The J gene is TRBJ1-1, the V gene TRBV12-3 or TRBV12-4; a weak D match, TRBD1 (5 bases). CDR3 size: 13 residues. The ends were cut back, 3 bases at V and 3 bases at J, with 8 bases in the middle. The CDR3 nucleotides read TGTGCCAGCAGTTTGGTAGGGGACACTGAAGCTTTCTTT. Amino acids: CASSLVGDTEAFF.

This rearrangement joins TRBV7-8 to TRBJ2-1, with 8 nucleotides matching TRBD1. Germline V gene data show CDR1 as SGHVS and CDR2 as FQNEAQ. The CDR3 totals 15 residues. V gave up 0 bases and J gave up 6 bases; unmatched junction bases: 4. The DNA for the CDR3 is TGTGCCAGCAGCTTAGCGCAGACAGGGGTCAATGAGCAGTTCTTC. Protein: CASSLAQTGVNEQFF.

This clone was seen a single time. The chain links TRBV11-3 to TRBJ2-5, with 10 bases aligning to TRBD1. Losses at the gene ends were 2 bases for V and 0 bases for J; bases not matched to a gene: 9. CDR3 length: 18 amino acids. CDR1 and CDR2 from the germline V gene are SGHNT and YENEEA. This CDR3 is CASSLSGTGTGDQETQYF. CDR3 coding DNA: TGTGCCAGCAGCTTAAGTGGGACCGGGACAGGGGACCAAGAGACCCAGTACTTC.

The gene calls are TRBV3-1 (or the pseudogene TRBV3-2) and TRBJ1-6; D is unclear. With 4 bases removed from V and 10 bases from J, the gap between germline ends came to 20 bases. Looked up from germline, CDR1 is LGHDT and CDR2 is YNNKEL (reference sequence). The CDR3 runs 16 residues. CDR3 nucleotides: TGTGCCAGCAGCCGGCCCGCCGTTCGGGGTAGCTCACCCCTCCACTTT. Protein: CASSRPAVRGSSPLHF.

The chain carries TRBV13 and TRBJ1-1; no clear D gene. The V end lost 0 bases, the J end lost 3 bases, and 8 bases lay between the germline ends. The germline V gene encodes CDR1 PRHDT and CDR2 FYEKMQ (reference sequence). The CDR3 has 14 residues. CDR3 bases: TGTGCCAGCAGCTTAGGGGGCGGGTACACTGAAGCTTTCTTT. As protein: CASSLGGGYTEAFF.

The chain recombines TRBV5-1 with TRBJ2-7; D is possibly TRBD2 (5 bases). Germline values: CDR1 SGHRS, CDR2 YFSETQ. V lost 4 bases and J 3 bases, leaving 11 bases between the germline ends. The CDR3 has 13 residues. The chain's CDR3 is CASSPGRGYEQYV. The CDR3 nucleotides are TGCGCCAGCAGCCCCGGACGGGGCTACGAGCAGTACGTC.

This chain uses TRBV19 with TRBJ2-6; a possible D gene is TRBD2 (6 bases). The CDR3 runs to 15 residues. Germline V gene sequence: CDR1 LNHDA, CDR2 SQIVND (reference sequence). Trimming cost V 7 bases and J 4 bases, with 14 bases left between them. CDR3 protein: CASTLREAGANVLTF. The CDR3 nucleotides are TGTGCCAGTACCCTCAGGGAGGCCGGGGCCAACGTCCTGACTTTC.

The chain employs TRBV20-1 and TRBJ1-4; no definite D call. Germline V gene data show CDR1 as DFQATT and CDR2 as SNEGSKA (reference sequence). The V and J ends lost 3 bases and 1 base respectively, with 6 bases between them. The CDR3 is made up of 13 amino acids. The CDR3 region has the DNA TGCAGTGCTAGTGCCCTAACTAATGAAAAACTGTTTTTT. It codes for CSASALTNEKLFF.

V is TRBV24-1 and J is TRBJ2-5; TRBD1 matches 8 bases. Germline values: CDR1 KGHDR, CDR2 SFDVKD. The trim removed 2 bases at V and 3 bases at J, leaving 1 base unmatched. The CDR3 extends over 14 amino acids. CDR3 residues: CATSDWDRKETQYF. Written as DNA, the CDR3 is TGTGCCACCAGTGATTGGGACAGGAAAGAGACCCAGTACTTC.

This clone occurred once. The V call is TRBV29-1, the J call TRBJ2-6; 9 bases are shared with TRBD1. Germline V gene data show CDR1 as SQVTM and CDR2 as ANQGSEA. The CDR3 sequence is 16 residues long. With 4 bases clipped from V and 2 bases from J, the junction kept 6 bases outside the gene matches. The CDR3 DNA reads as TGCAGCGTTGCAGGGACAGGGAAGGCTGGGGCCAACGTCCTGACTTTC. Translating it yields CSVAGTGKAGANVLTF.

The chain links TRBV7-9 to TRBJ2-3, with 8 bases lining up with TRBD1. The ends lost 1 base at V and 5 bases at J; junction bases unmatched: 5. This CDR3 has 15 amino acids. The germline V gene has CDR1 SEHNR and CDR2 FQNEAQ (reference sequence). CDR3 in amino acids: CASSLDGTGEDTQYF. In nucleotides, the CDR3 is TGTGCCAGCAGCTTAGATGGGACAGGTGAAGATACGCAGTATTTT.

The chain combines TRBV19 with TRBJ1-5; tentative D call: TRBD1 (5 bases). The CDR3 is 15 amino acids. Trimming shortened V by 3 bases and J by 4 bases, and 13 bases separated the two germline ends. In germline, CDR1 is LNHDA, CDR2 SQIVND (reference sequence). DNA for the CDR3: TGTGCCAGTAGTATGACGGCCGGGGGGAATCAGCCCCAGCATTTT. It specifies CASSMTAGGNQPQHF.

V usage is TRBV19 and J usage is TRBJ1-1; D gene unclear. This CDR3 contains 15 residues. The germline V and J ends were trimmed by 1 base and 3 bases, with 12 bases remaining between them. CDR1 and CDR2 (germline): LNHDA, SQIVND (reference sequence). The CDR3: CASSIGGAKDTEAFF. The CDR3 region has the DNA TGTGCCAGTAGTATAGGAGGCGCCAAGGACACTGAAGCTTTCTTT.

The rearrangement links TRBV9 to TRBJ2-3, with 7 bases aligning to TRBD2. Germline lookup yields CDR1 SGDLS and CDR2 YYNGEE. J was trimmed by 1 base and V by 6 bases; bases with no gene match: 11. The CDR3 covers 16 residues. The CDR3 is CASNGASGLRTDTQYF. Here the CDR3 DNA reads TGTGCCAGCAACGGGGCTAGCGGATTACGCACAGATACGCAGTATTTT.

The rearrangement uses TRBV9 and TRBJ1-3; possibly TRBD1 for D (6 bases). V was clipped by 2 bases and J by 4 bases, with 16 bases between them. The germline CDR1 and CDR2 sequences are SGDLS and YYNGEE. The CDR3 sequence is 16 residues long. CDR3 nucleotides: TGTGCCAGCAGCGTGTTAGGGGGGGCGCAAGGAAACACCATATATTTT. Translated: CASSVLGGAQGNTIYF.

The V call is TRBV2, the J call TRBJ2-4; D is uncertain. The germline gives CDR1 SNHLY, CDR2 FYNNEI. This CDR3 has 16 residues. V gave up 3 bases and J gave up 0 bases, with 12 bases separating them. The CDR3 DNA is TGTGCCAGCAGTGATATCGAGATTCTAGCCAAAAACATTCAGTACTTC. Encoded protein: CASSDIEILAKNIQYF.

The chain couples TRBV12-3 or TRBV12-4 to TRBJ1-1; tentative D call: TRBD1 (6 bases). V lost 2 bases to trimming and J lost 3 bases, with 7 bases between them. The CDR3 is 13 amino acids. The CDR3 bases are TGTGCCAGCAGTTTAAGGGGGTACACTGAAGCTTTCTTT. Translation gives CASSLRGYTEAFF.

This chain uses TRBV3-1 (or the pseudogene TRBV3-2) with TRBJ1-4; TRBD1 is a possible D gene (5 bases). The CDR3 runs 15 residues. V was cut by 2 bases and J by 10 bases, with 17 bases left in between. Germline values: CDR1 LGHDT, CDR2 YNNKEL (reference sequence). The CDR3 here is CASSQTGLLPGKLFF. The DNA of the CDR3 is TGTGCCAGCAGCCAAACGGGACTCCTACCGGGAAAACTGTTTTTT.

The rearrangement links TRBV3-1 (or the pseudogene TRBV3-2) to TRBJ2-2; D might be TRBD2 (8 bases). The CDR3 sequence is 17 residues long. V was clipped by 4 bases and J by 1 base, with 16 bases between them. Germline V gene sequence: CDR1 LGHDT, CDR2 YNNKEL (reference sequence). The CDR3 DNA sequence: TGTGCCAGCAGCCCGTCGGGAGGGACAGTGAACACCGGGGAGCTGTTTTTT. Translated: CASSPSGGTVNTGELFF.

The CDR3 loop is CASSLGWGDTGELFF. The CDR3, as DNA: TGTGCCAGCAGCTTAGGGTGGGGGGACACCGGGGAGCTGTTTTTT. The chain has TRBV11-2 and TRBJ2-2; D may be TRBD2 (6 bases). CDR3 length: 15 amino acids. The V gene's germline CDR1 is SGHAT and CDR2 FQNNGV. Trimming took off 1 base at V and 3 bases at J, with 9 bases between the two ends.